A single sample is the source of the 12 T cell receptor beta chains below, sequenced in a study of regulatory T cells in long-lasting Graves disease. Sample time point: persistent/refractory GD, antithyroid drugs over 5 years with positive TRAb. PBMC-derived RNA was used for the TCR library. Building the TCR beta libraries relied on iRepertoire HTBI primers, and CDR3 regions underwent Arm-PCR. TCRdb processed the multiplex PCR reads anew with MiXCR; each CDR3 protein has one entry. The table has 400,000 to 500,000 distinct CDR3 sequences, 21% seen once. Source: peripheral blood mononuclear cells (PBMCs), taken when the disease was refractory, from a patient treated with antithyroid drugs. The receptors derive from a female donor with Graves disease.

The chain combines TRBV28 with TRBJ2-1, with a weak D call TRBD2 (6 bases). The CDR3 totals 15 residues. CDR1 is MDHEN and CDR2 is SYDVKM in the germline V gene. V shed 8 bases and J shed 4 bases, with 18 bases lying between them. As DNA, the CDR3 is TGTGCCAGCCGCCGTCGGGAGAGTTATTACAATGAGCAGTTCTTC. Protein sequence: CASRRRESYYNEQFF.

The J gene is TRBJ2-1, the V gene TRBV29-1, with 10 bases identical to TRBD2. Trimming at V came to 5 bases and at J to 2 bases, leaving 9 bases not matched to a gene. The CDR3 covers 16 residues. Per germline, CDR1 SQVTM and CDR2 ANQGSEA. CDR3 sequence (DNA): TGCAGCGTTCGTACACTAGCGGGATCTGCCTACAATGAGCAGTTCTTC. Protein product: CSVRTLAGSAYNEQFF.

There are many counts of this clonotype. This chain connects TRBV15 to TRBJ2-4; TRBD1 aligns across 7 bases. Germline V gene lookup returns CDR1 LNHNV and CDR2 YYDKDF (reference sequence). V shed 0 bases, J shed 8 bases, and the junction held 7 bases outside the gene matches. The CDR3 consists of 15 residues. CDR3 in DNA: TGTGCCACCAGCAGAGAGCAACAGGGGAAATACATTCAGTACTTC. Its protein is CATSREQQGKYIQYF.

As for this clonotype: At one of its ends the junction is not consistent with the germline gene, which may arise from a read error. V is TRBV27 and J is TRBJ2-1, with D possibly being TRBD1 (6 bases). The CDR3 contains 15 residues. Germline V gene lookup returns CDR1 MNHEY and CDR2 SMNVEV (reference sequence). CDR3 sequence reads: CASRPDRLIYNERFF. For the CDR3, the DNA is TGTGCCAGCAGGCCGGACAGACTGATCTACAATGAGCGGTTCTTC.

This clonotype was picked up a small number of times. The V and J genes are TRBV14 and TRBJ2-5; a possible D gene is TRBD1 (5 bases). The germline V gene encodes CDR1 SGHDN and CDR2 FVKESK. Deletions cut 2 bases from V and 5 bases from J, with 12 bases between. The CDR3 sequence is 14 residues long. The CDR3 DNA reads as TGTGCCAGCAGCCAATACCAGGGTTCGGAGACCCAGTACTTC. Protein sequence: CASSQYQGSETQYF.

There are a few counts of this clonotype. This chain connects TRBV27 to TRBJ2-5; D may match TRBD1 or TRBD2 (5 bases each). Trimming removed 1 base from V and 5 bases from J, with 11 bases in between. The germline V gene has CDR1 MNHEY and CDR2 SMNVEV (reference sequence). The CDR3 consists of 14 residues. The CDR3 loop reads CASSLWGSGETQYF. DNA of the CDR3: TGTGCCAGCAGTTTATGGGGGTCGGGGGAGACCCAGTACTTC.

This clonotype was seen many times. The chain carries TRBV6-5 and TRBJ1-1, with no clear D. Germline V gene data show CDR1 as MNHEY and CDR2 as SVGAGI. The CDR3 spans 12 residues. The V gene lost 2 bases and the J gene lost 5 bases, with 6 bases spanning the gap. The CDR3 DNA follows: TGTGCCAGCAGTTACGTAGGGACTGAAGCTTTCTTT. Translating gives CASSYVGTEAFF.

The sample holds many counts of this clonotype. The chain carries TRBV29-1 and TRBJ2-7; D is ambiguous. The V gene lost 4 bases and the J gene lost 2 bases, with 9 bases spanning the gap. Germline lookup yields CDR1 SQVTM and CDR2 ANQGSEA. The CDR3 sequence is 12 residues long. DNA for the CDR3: TGCAGCGTTGTAGGCCCTACCTACGAGCAGTACTTC. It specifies CSVVGPTYEQYF.

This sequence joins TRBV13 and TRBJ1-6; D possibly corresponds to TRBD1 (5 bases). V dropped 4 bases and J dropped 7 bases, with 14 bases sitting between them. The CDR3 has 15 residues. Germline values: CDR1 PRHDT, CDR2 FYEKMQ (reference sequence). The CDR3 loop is CASSSRGTKNSPLHF. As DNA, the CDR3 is TGTGCCAGCAGCTCGCGAGGGACCAAAAATTCACCCCTCCACTTT.

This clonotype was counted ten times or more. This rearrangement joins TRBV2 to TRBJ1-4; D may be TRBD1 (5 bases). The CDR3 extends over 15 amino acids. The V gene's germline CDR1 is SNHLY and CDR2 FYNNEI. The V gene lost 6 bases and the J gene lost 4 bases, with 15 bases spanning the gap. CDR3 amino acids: CASRGPGRSNEKLFF. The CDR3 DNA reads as TGTGCCAGCAGGGGTCCGGGACGGAGTAATGAAAAACTGTTTTTT.

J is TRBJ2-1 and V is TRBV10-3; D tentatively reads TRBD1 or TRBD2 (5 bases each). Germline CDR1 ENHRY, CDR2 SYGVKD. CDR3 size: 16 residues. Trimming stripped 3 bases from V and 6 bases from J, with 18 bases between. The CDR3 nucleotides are TGTGCCATCAGTGACCCCACGGGACGGGCCTCCAATGAGCAGTTCTTC. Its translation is CAISDPTGRASNEQFF.

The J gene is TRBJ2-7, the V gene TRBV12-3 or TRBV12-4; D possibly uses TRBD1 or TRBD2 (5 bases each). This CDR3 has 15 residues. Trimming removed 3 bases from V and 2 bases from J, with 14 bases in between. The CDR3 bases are TGTGCCAGCAGTTTGGGAGACAGTGCTGCCTACGAGCAGTACTTC. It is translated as CASSLGDSAAYEQYF.